These 7 T cell receptor beta chains came from one sample sequenced in a study of T cell clonality in common variable immunodeficiency (dated by TCRdb to the mid-2010s). Preparation of the library involved the immunoSEQ multiplex PCR assay. Entries here come from immuneACCESS through TCRdb and include only in-frame sequences with V and J called. Some clones fail to appear in such tables; in the studies checked, an unresolved V gene covers under half of the shortfall, and the cause of the remainder is unknown. This sample contains around 55,000 clones, none of which is a singleton. The ten most abundant clones make up about 1.8% of the sample. The sequenced sample was peripheral blood mononuclear cells. The receptors derive from a person aged 18 to 75 in good health.

This clone was recorded many times. The read ends 3 residues shy of where the CDR3 ends; the end is completed using the germline J gene. The V gene is TRBV5-1, the J gene TRBJ1-2; 7 bases map to TRBD1. This CDR3 is 13 amino acids long. The V and J ends lost 6 bases and 4 bases, in that order; junction bases with no gene match: 6. CDR1 is SGHRS and CDR2 is YFSETQ in the germline V gene. The CDR3 bases that were read are TGCGCCAGCAACTACGGGACAGCCTATGGC. It codes for CASNYGTAYG. The entire CDR3 reads CASNYGTAYGYTF.

This clone was detected ten times or more. Coverage ceases 3 residues before the CDR3 finishes, and the germline J gene fills in the end. The gene calls are TRBV20-1 and TRBJ1-2; D is possibly TRBD1 (6 bases). V shed 5 bases and J shed 7 bases, with 20 bases lying between them. Germline-derived CDR1 and CDR2 are DFQATT and SNEGSKA (reference sequence). The CDR3 consists of 14 residues. The covered CDR3 bases are TGCAGTGCTTTTCGTTACAGGGATTACAGTGGC. Protein sequence: CSAFRYRDYSG. The whole CDR3 is CSAFRYRDYSGYTF.

The table lists this clone with many counts. The read falls 3 residues short of the CDR3 end, and the missing part is taken from the germline J gene. The chain couples TRBV7-2 to TRBJ1-5; possibly TRBD1 for D (5 bases). Germline V gene lookup returns CDR1 SGHTA and CDR2 FQGNSA. CDR3 length: 15 residues. Trimming left V 1 base short and J 6 bases short, with 13 bases between. The CDR3 is CASSLGQRRGQPQHF. The sequenced part of the CDR3 DNA is TGTGCCAGCAGCTTAGGACAGAGAAGGGGTCAGCCC.

At least ten counts were recorded for this clone. The sequenced fragment ends 3 residues before the CDR3 boundary, so the rest is inferred from the germline J gene. This sequence joins TRBV20-1 and TRBJ2-2; 10 bases align to TRBD2. Germline CDR1 is DFQATT and CDR2 is SNEGSKA (reference sequence). The CDR3 has 13 amino acids. V was clipped by 5 bases and J by 5 bases; unmatched bases: 2. CDR3 bases read: TGCAGTGCTCCACTAGCGGGAACCGGGGAG. Translated: CSAPLAGTGE. The full CDR3 protein reads CSAPLAGTGELFF.

This clone occurred a few times. Coverage ceases 3 residues before the CDR3 finishes, and the germline J gene fills in the end. The J gene is TRBJ2-3, the V gene TRBV10-2; 7 positions match TRBD1. The V gene end was trimmed by 8 bases and the J gene end by 2 bases; junction bases not matched to a gene: 1. CDR1 is WSHSY, CDR2 SAAADI, per germline. This CDR3 has 12 amino acids. The CDR3 is CASGTVTDTQYF. The CDR3 DNA, read in part, is TGCGCCAGCGGGACAGTCACAGATACG.

This clone was detected ten times or more. The read halts 3 residues ahead of the CDR3 end, with the missing end drawn from the germline J gene. This sequence joins TRBV7-2 and TRBJ2-7; 10 bases match TRBD1. Germline V lookup: CDR1 SGHTA, CDR2 FQGNSA. The CDR3 length is 14 residues. With 4 bases clipped from V and 5 bases from J, the junction kept 5 bases outside the gene matches. CDR3 bases read: TGTGCCAGCAGCTCCCAGACAGGGGGCGACGAG. Translation gives CASSSQTGGDE. The CDR3 in its entirety is CASSSQTGGDEQYF.

This clone was counted ten times or more. The read terminates 3 residues before the CDR3 end, so the remaining end is supplied by the germline J gene. The chain combines TRBV6-2 or TRBV6-3 with TRBJ2-2; 12 bases map to TRBD2. Trimming cost V 5 bases and J 4 bases; bases outside gene matches: 5. CDR3 length: 16 amino acids. The germline V gene encodes CDR1 MNHEY and CDR2 SVGEGT. CDR3 loop: CASSTLAGGPTGELFF. The sequenced part of the CDR3 DNA is TGTGCCAGCAGTACGCTAGCGGGAGGGCCCACCGGGGAG.